This T cell receptor beta chain was identified during a study of technical replicates of blood from a handful of donors. Clones were sequenced by immunoSEQ multiplex PCR, and TCRdb holds only the in-frame ones, with some missing. The profile shows 85,000 to 95,000 clones, 95% to 97% of them singletons. J was trimmed by 5 bases and V by 4 bases; bases with no gene match: 4. Germline CDR1 reads SGHRS; CDR2 reads YFSETQ. This CDR3 has 13 residues. The sequencing input was T cells isolated from PBMCs. The TCR was taken from a human donor in good health. The chain combines TRBV5-1 with TRBJ2-3; 7 bases match TRBD1. The CDR3 loop is CASSQRGLDTQYF. The CDR3 DNA is TGCGCCAGCAGCCAGAGGGGGCTAGATACGCAGTATTTT. The full variable domain, in which reference TRBV5-1 and TRBJ2-3 provide the parts outside the CDR3, is KAGVTQTPRYLIKTRGQQVTLSCSPISGHRSVSWYQQTPGQGLQFLFEYFSETQRNKGNFPGRFSGRQFSNSRSEMNVSTLELGDSALYLCASSQRGLDTQYFGPGTRLTVL.